One and the same sample provided the 17 T cell receptor beta chains below, sequenced in a study of T cell changes during pregnancy in multiple sclerosis. Method: immunoSEQ multiplex PCR; TCRdb's copy keeps in-frame clones and lacks some. The data contain roughly 59,000 clones, around 93% of them singletons. The sequencing used CD4+ T cells from peripheral blood mononuclear cells, collected before pregnancy. The receptor source for this set is a female donor with multiple sclerosis, enrolled in a pregnancy study.

This chain uses TRBV6-5 with TRBJ2-2; 9 positions match TRBD2. V was clipped by 6 bases and J by 7 bases; unmatched bases: 9. The CDR3 loop spans 15 amino acids. Germline CDR1 reads MNHEY; CDR2 reads SVGAGI. CDR3 nucleotides: TGTGCCAGCAGAAATAGCGGGAGATCTGGCGGGGAGCTGTTTTTT. Protein: CASRNSGRSGGELFF.

A single count supports this clone. The chain employs TRBV7-2 and TRBJ1-5; D not certain. Germline CDR1 SGHTA, CDR2 FQGNSA. This CDR3 has 15 residues. Trimming shortened V by 4 bases and J by 0 bases, and 10 bases separated the two germline ends. DNA for the CDR3: TGTGCCAGCAGCTCCTCCGGTTATAGCAATCAGCCCCAGCATTTT. This translates into CASSSSGYSNQPQHF.

V gene TRBV5-5 combines with J gene TRBJ1-3; the D gene is possibly TRBD1 (5 bases). Looked up from germline, CDR1 is SGHKS and CDR2 is YYEKEE (reference sequence). The ends were cut back, 5 bases at V and 0 bases at J, with 9 bases in the middle. The CDR3 sequence is 14 residues long. In DNA, the CDR3 is TGTGCCAGCAGGCCACAGGTCTCTGGAAACACCATATATTTT. Its protein product is CASRPQVSGNTIYF.

The chain combines TRBV28 with TRBJ1-1; 8 bases line up with TRBD1. The CDR3 length is 14 residues. The germline V gene encodes CDR1 MDHEN and CDR2 SYDVKM. V gave up 4 bases and J gave up 5 bases; unmatched junction bases: 6. The CDR3, as DNA: TGTGCCAGCAGTTCGGACAGGGTTTGGACTGAAGCTTTCTTT. It codes for CASSSDRVWTEAFF.

The rearrangement links TRBV11-2 to TRBJ2-5, with D uncertain. CDR3 size: 13 residues. The germline gives CDR1 SGHAT, CDR2 FQNNGV. Trimming left V 1 base short and J 5 bases short, with 8 bases between. CDR3 amino acids: CASSLGGVETQYF. The CDR3 DNA is TGTGCCAGCAGCTTAGGAGGTGTGGAGACCCAGTACTTC.

This clone occurred once. The chain employs TRBV4-3 and TRBJ2-1; TRBD1 aligns across 9 bases. This CDR3 is 16 amino acids long. After removal of 1 base from V and 7 bases from J, the junction contained 8 bases not matched to a gene. Germline V gene lookup returns CDR1 LGHNA and CDR2 YSLEER. The CDR3 nucleotides are TGCGCCAGCAGCCAAGGGCCGGGACAGGGAACGAATGAGCAGTTCTTC. This gives the protein CASSQGPGQGTNEQFF.

This rearrangement joins TRBV28 to TRBJ2-7, with 7 bases that match TRBD2. Losses at the gene ends were 4 bases for V and 3 bases for J; bases not matched to a gene: 3. Germline CDR1 MDHEN, CDR2 SYDVKM. The CDR3 sequence is 13 residues long. The CDR3 sequence: CASSSGGNYEQYF. The CDR3 DNA reads TGTGCCAGCAGTTCCGGGGGGAACTACGAGCAGTACTTC.

The rearrangement uses TRBV7-2 and TRBJ2-1, with D perhaps matching TRBD2 (6 bases). This CDR3 has 14 amino acids. V was cut by 5 bases and J by 0 bases, with 8 bases left in between. From germline, CDR1 is SGHTA and CDR2 FQGNSA. The CDR3 loop is CASSLTSSYNEQFF. In DNA form, the CDR3 reads TGTGCCAGCAGCCTGACTAGCTCCTACAATGAGCAGTTCTTC.

The gene calls are TRBV19 and TRBJ1-1; the match to TRBD1 covers 7 bases. Unmatched junction bases numbered 3, after V lost 1 base and J lost 1 base. Germline V CDR1 and CDR2: LNHDA, SQIVND (reference sequence). This CDR3 has 15 amino acids. CDR3 residues: CASSIVWTGNTEAFF. The CDR3 bases are TGTGCCAGTAGTATAGTTTGGACAGGGAACACTGAAGCTTTCTTT.

The DNA for the CDR3 is TGTGCCAGCAGCGATTATATAAGCGGAGTGTCCGGGGAGCTGTTTTTT. Its translation: CASSDYISGVSGELFF. The rearrangement uses TRBV7-9 and TRBJ2-2, with D perhaps TRBD2 (5 bases). The ends were cut back, 5 bases at V and 6 bases at J, with 19 bases in the middle. This CDR3 spans 16 amino acids. Per germline, CDR1 SEHNR and CDR2 FQNEAQ (reference sequence).

V and J are TRBV25-1 and TRBJ2-1; 13 bases line up with TRBD2. CDR1 and CDR2 from the germline V gene are MGHDK and SYGVNS. J lost 9 bases, V lost 5 bases, and 10 bases had no gene match. The CDR3 has 16 residues. The CDR3 here is CASSLGTSGETAEQFF. The CDR3 nucleotides read TGTGCCAGCAGTCTAGGGACTAGCGGGGAAACTGCTGAGCAGTTCTTC.

The chain employs TRBV9 and TRBJ2-1, with 10 bases fitting TRBD2. Looked up from germline, CDR1 is SGDLS and CDR2 is YYNGEE. The CDR3 is 16 residues long. The V segment lost 4 bases and the J segment 4 bases; nucleotides outside the gene matches: 8. The CDR3 sequence is CASSRGLAGDYNEQFF. DNA of the CDR3: TGTGCCAGCAGCCGAGGGCTAGCGGGGGATTACAATGAGCAGTTCTTC. Looking up the rest from reference TRBV9 and TRBJ2-1 gives the full variable domain: DSGVTQTPKHLITATGQRVTLRCSPRSGDLSVYWYQQSLDQGLQFLIQYYNGEERAKGNILERFSAQQFPDLHSELNLSSLELGDSALYFCASSRGLAGDYNEQFFGPGTRLTVL.

The chain couples TRBV10-2 to TRBJ1-3; weak D call: TRBD1 (6 bases). This CDR3 is 14 amino acids long. The germline V gene encodes CDR1 WSHSY and CDR2 SAAADI. Trimming left V 5 bases short and J 3 bases short, with 11 bases between. CDR3 region: CASSTGQHGNTIYF. In nucleotides, the CDR3 is TGCGCCAGCAGTACGGGACAACATGGAAACACCATATATTTT.

This chain uses TRBV5-6 with TRBJ1-4, with 8 positions matching TRBD1. From germline, CDR1 is SGHDT and CDR2 YYEEEE. Trimming took 4 bases from V and 0 from J; bases not matched to a gene: 5. This CDR3 is 16 amino acids long. The CDR3 DNA is TGTGCCAGCAGCCGTGGACAGGGAGCAACTAATGAAAAACTGTTTTTT. This gives the protein CASSRGQGATNEKLFF.

The chain couples TRBV29-1 to TRBJ1-1, with 7 bases that match TRBD1. Germline CDR1 is SQVTM and CDR2 is ANQGSEA. V lost 3 bases, J lost 5 bases, and 6 bases stayed unmatched. This CDR3 has 13 amino acids. CDR3 DNA: TGCAGCGTTGACAAGACAGGGCAAACTGAAGCTTTCTTT. As protein: CSVDKTGQTEAFF.

DNA for the CDR3: TGTGCCACTGGGACAGGGGTCACGTACAATGAGCAGTTCTTC. Translated: CATGTGVTYNEQFF. The genes are TRBV2 and TRBJ2-1; 10 bases align to TRBD1. The V segment lost 10 bases and the J segment 4 bases; nucleotides outside the gene matches: 7. CDR1 SNHLY and CDR2 FYNNEI come from the germline V gene. The CDR3 spans 14 residues.

The chain uses TRBV7-2 and TRBJ1-5; weak D call: TRBD1 (6 bases). This CDR3 has 15 residues. Germline CDR1 and CDR2: SGHTA and FQGNSA. Trimming pared 1 base from V and 5 bases from J, leaving 12 bases between. CDR3 nucleotide sequence: TGTGCCAGCAGCTTAGGCAGGGGAGAGGATCAGCCCCAGCATTTT. Protein sequence: CASSLGRGEDQPQHF.